Included here is one T cell receptor (beta chain) sequence, with context. The antigen is undetermined. As part of sample collection, lesional scalp punch biopsies and peripheral blood were taken from alopecia areata patients. CDR1 and CDR2 from the germline V gene are LNHDA and SQIVND (reference sequence). Trimming took 1 base from V and 7 from J; bases not matched to a gene: 2. The CDR3 spans 14 residues. cDNA serving as the sequencing template came from extracted, reverse transcribed RNA. TCRdb's copy holds only in-frame clones and misses some; the assay was immunoSEQ multiplex PCR. The table includes 150,000 to 200,000 clones, 59% detected once. This entry belongs to a study of CD8+ T cells in alopecia areata. Study-level information: Dosing spanned 6 to 18 months on tofacitinib, then 6 months off drug. Study-wide points: Normal scalp showed lower clonality than lesional scalp, especially alopecia totalis/universalis. Normal skin's resident alphabeta T cells are sequenced alongside lesional scalp T cells.

The J gene is TRBJ1-5, the V gene TRBV19; the match to TRBD1 covers 9 bases. The sequence was collected from a human donor with alopecia areata. The sequenced sample was CD4+ T cells sorted from blood, obtained at week 0. In DNA form, the CDR3 reads TGTGCCAGTAGTATAGGACAGGGGGGGCAGCCCCAGCATTTT. It translates to CASSIGQGGQPQHF.